The 18 T cell receptor beta chains listed next were all sequenced from one sample in a study of T cell responses to AZD1222 COVID-19 vaccine. Generated by immunoSEQ multiplex PCR, the TCRdb table keeps only in-frame clones and is missing some. The sample records 70,000 to 80,000 clones, about nine tenths being singletons. The material was peripheral blood, obtained on day 0 of AZD1222 vaccination. The receptors stem from an adult in good health.

The genes are TRBV18 and TRBJ1-3; D is perhaps TRBD1 (5 bases). Germline CDR1 KGHSH, CDR2 LQKENI. The CDR3 contains 16 residues. The V gene lost 3 bases and the J gene lost 0 bases, with 12 bases spanning the gap. The CDR3 protein is CASSPQADSSGNTIYF. The CDR3 DNA is TGTGCCAGCTCACCTCAGGCAGACAGCTCTGGAAACACCATATATTTT.

This clone was detected only once. The rearrangement uses TRBV30 and TRBJ1-6; D remains ambiguous. V was trimmed by 0 bases and J by 5 bases, leaving 8 bases between them. Germline V gives CDR1 GTSNPN, CDR2 SVGIG (reference sequence). This CDR3 spans 14 amino acids. In DNA, the CDR3 is TGTGCCTGGAGTGTAGGTCCGGATAATTCACCCCTCCACTTT. It is translated as CAWSVGPDNSPLHF.

The genes are TRBV11-2 and TRBJ2-5, with D perhaps TRBD1 (5 bases). The CDR3 totals 11 residues. Between the trimmed V and J ends, which lost 4 bases and 7 bases, there was a span of 7 bases. The V gene's germline CDR1 is SGHAT and CDR2 FQNNGV. As DNA, the CDR3 is TGTGCCAGCAGCTCAGGGTCGACCCAGTACTTC. Protein product: CASSSGSTQYF.

CDR3 sequence reads: CASSVAGNRNSPLHF. For the CDR3, the DNA is TGTGCCAGCAGCGTAGCAGGGAACCGGAATTCACCCCTCCACTTT. V is TRBV9 and J is TRBJ1-6; possibly TRBD1 for D (5 bases). Germline lookup yields CDR1 SGDLS and CDR2 YYNGEE. The CDR3 is 15 residues long. V was pared by 0 bases and J by 7 bases, with 11 bases between.

The chain joins TRBV5-4 to TRBJ2-5; no reliable D call. In germline, CDR1 is SGHNT, CDR2 YYREEE (reference sequence). The CDR3 runs 13 residues. The V gene lost 0 bases and the J gene lost 5 bases, with 8 bases spanning the gap. CDR3 sequence: CASSLGVYETQYF. CDR3 nucleotide sequence: TGTGCCAGCAGCTTGGGGGTTTACGAGACCCAGTACTTC.

The chain combines TRBV5-1 with TRBJ2-3; 8 nucleotides match TRBD2. V shed 2 bases and J 0 bases; nucleotides not matched to a gene: 5. The CDR3 spans 16 residues. Germline values: CDR1 SGHRS, CDR2 YFSETQ. This CDR3 reads CASSLWGTRSTDTQYF. As DNA, the CDR3 is TGCGCCAGCAGCTTATGGGGGACTAGGAGCACAGATACGCAGTATTTT.

This chain connects TRBV27 to TRBJ1-3; perhaps TRBD1 as D (5 bases). V shed 6 bases and J shed 0 bases, with 18 bases lying between them. The length of the CDR3 is 17 residues. Germline values: CDR1 MNHEY, CDR2 SMNVEV (reference sequence). The CDR3 loop reads CASSEYGQPPSGNTIYF. CDR3 in DNA: TGTGCCAGCAGCGAGTATGGACAACCACCCTCTGGAAACACCATATATTTT.

This clone was observed a handful of times. The chain carries TRBV18 and TRBJ2-1, with D perhaps TRBD1 (8 bases). This CDR3 has 15 residues. Germline values: CDR1 KGHSH, CDR2 LQKENI. V lost 3 bases and J 5 bases, leaving 14 bases between the germline ends. As DNA, the CDR3 is TGTGCCAGCTCACCCCAAACAGGGGGGGACAATGAGCAGTTCTTC. Residues: CASSPQTGGDNEQFF. Full variable domain (rest looked up from reference TRBV18 and TRBJ2-1): NAGVMQNPRHLVRRRGQEARLRCSPMKGHSHVYWYRQLPEEGLKFMVYLQKENIIDESGMPKERFSAEFPKEGPSILRIQQVVRGDSAAYFCASSPQTGGDNEQFFGPGTRLTVL.

The V and J genes are TRBV18 and TRBJ1-1; D may be TRBD1 (6 bases). V was trimmed by 2 bases and J by 8 bases, leaving 12 bases between them. CDR3 length equals 13 residues. From germline, CDR1 is KGHSH and CDR2 LQKENI. Written as DNA, the CDR3 is TGTGCCAGCTCACCATCAGGGGATGGAGAAGCTTTCTTT. It specifies CASSPSGDGEAFF.

In its sample, this clone was seen a few times. V usage is TRBV28 and J usage is TRBJ2-1; 7 bases agree with TRBD1. J was trimmed by 0 bases and V by 8 bases; bases with no gene match: 10. The CDR3 spans 16 residues. Germline lookup yields CDR1 MDHEN and CDR2 SYDVKM. Here the CDR3 DNA reads TGTGCCAGCCGAGGACAGGAGAAAAGCTCCTACAATGAGCAGTTCTTC. Its protein is CASRGQEKSSYNEQFF.

Only a few counts were recorded for this clone. The chain has TRBV6-4 and TRBJ2-3; the D gene is possibly TRBD2 (5 bases). The CDR3 is made up of 15 amino acids. V was clipped by 2 bases and J by 4 bases, with 13 bases between them. The germline V gene encodes CDR1 MRHNA and CDR2 SNTAGT. DNA of the CDR3: TGTGCCAGCAGTGACCCCCGCTCCGGGGCAGATACGCAGTATTTT. This gives the protein CASSDPRSGADTQYF.

This clone came up once. The chain links TRBV9 to TRBJ2-5, with TRBD2 matching 8 bases. Germline loops: CDR1 SGDLS, CDR2 YYNGEE. The CDR3 contains 15 residues. J lost 2 bases, V lost 0 bases, and 3 bases had no gene match. CDR3 bases: TGTGCCAGCAGCGTAGGTACTAGCGGACAAGAGACCCAGTACTTC. This gives the protein CASSVGTSGQETQYF.

This rearrangement joins TRBV2 to TRBJ1-5, with unresolved D. From germline, CDR1 is SNHLY and CDR2 FYNNEI. The germline V and J ends were trimmed by 11 bases and 0 bases, with 11 bases remaining between them. CDR3 length: 13 amino acids. CDR3 nucleotides: TGTGCCTCCCATCAGAATAGCAATCAGCCCCAGCATTTT. Translation: CASHQNSNQPQHF.

The CDR3 coding sequence is TGTGCCAGCAGCTCAGGGGCTAGCCTTTCCTACGAGCAGTACTTC. Amino acid sequence: CASSSGASLSYEQYF. The chain recombines TRBV11-2 with TRBJ2-7; TRBD1 might be the D (6 bases). The V end lost 4 bases, the J end lost 1 base, and 14 bases lay between the germline ends. The CDR3 is made up of 15 amino acids. Per the germline V gene, CDR1 is SGHAT and CDR2 is FQNNGV.

The sample holds a few counts of this clone. V gene TRBV7-2 combines with J gene TRBJ2-3, with D unresolved. Germline CDR1 reads SGHTA; CDR2 reads FQGNSA. The CDR3 length is 13 residues. Trimming removed 3 bases from V and 1 base from J, with 5 bases in between. The CDR3 here is CASSFRGTDTQYF. As DNA, the CDR3 is TGTGCCAGCAGCTTCCGGGGCACAGATACGCAGTATTTT. Full variable domain (missing parts from reference TRBV7-2 and TRBJ2-3): GAGVSQSPSNKVTEKGKDVELRCDPISGHTALYWYRQSLGQGLEFLIYFQGNSAPDKSGLPSDRFSAERTGGSVSTLTIQRTQQEDSAVYLCASSFRGTDTQYFGPGTRLTVL.

The rearrangement links TRBV19 to TRBJ1-2; D not certain. The V end was cut by 3 bases, the J end by 2 bases, with 7 bases between. The CDR3 consists of 13 residues. Germline values: CDR1 LNHDA, CDR2 SQIVND (reference sequence). This CDR3 is CASSINTNYGYTF. CDR3 in DNA: TGTGCCAGTAGTATCAATACGAACTATGGCTACACCTTC.

This clone occurred a few times. Written as DNA, the CDR3 is TGCGCCAGCAGCTTGTTCGGGGGATCTTGGCCCCAGCATTTT. This translates into CASSLFGGSWPQHF. This chain links TRBV5-1 with TRBJ1-5, with D perhaps matching TRBD1 (5 bases). V dropped 1 base and J dropped 9 bases, with 14 bases sitting between them. The CDR3 is 14 residues long. Germline V gene lookup returns CDR1 SGHRS and CDR2 YFSETQ.

The chain joins TRBV5-4 to TRBJ1-1, with TRBD1 identical over 7 bases. The trim removed 4 bases at V and 5 bases at J, leaving 8 bases unmatched. The germline gives CDR1 SGHNT, CDR2 YYREEE (reference sequence). There are 14 residues in the CDR3. CDR3 DNA sequence: TGTGCCAGCAGCAAAGTACAGGGGAGGACTGAAGCTTTCTTT. It codes for CASSKVQGRTEAFF.